Listed here is a single TCR beta chain. Its antigen is currently unknown. The germline V gene encodes CDR1 SGHRS and CDR2 YFSETQ. CDR3 length: 14 amino acids. Trimming removed 7 bases from V and 4 bases from J, with 18 bases in between. The sample comes from a study of cytomegalovirus exposure and HLA in healthy donors. Notes on the study in general: Productive rates of about 87% or about 30% were seen for most TCR beta V segments in an earlier analysis. Within a later analysis, the majority of CMV-associated TCR beta chains appeared HLA-restricted.

At the time of sampling, donors were nominally healthy, though unrecorded immune exposures were likely. PCR primers comprised 60 Vbeta and 13 Jbeta primers. Here immunoSEQ multiplex PCR was the method, and the copy in TCRdb shows in-frame clones only, minus some. In the table there are 75,000 to 80,000 clones, roughly 76% of which are singletons. Sequencing was performed on PBMCs. The J gene is TRBJ2-7, the V gene TRBV5-1; a weak D match, TRBD1 (6 bases). This clonotype was sampled from a male donor in good health and CMV-seropositive. The CDR3 loop is CASGRGGTKYEQYF. CDR3 in DNA: TGCGCCAGCGGTAGAGGGGGTACCAAGTACGAGCAGTACTTC.